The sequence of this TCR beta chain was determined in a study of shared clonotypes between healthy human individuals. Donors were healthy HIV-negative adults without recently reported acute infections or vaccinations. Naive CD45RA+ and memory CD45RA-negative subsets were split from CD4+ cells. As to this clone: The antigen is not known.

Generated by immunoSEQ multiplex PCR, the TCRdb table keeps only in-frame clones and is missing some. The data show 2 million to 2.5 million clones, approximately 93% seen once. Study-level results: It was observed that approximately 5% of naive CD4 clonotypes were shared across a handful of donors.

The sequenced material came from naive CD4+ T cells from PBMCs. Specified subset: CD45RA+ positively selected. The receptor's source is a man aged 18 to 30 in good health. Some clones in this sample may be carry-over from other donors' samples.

The DNA of the CDR3 is TGTGCCAGCAGCTTAGCGATGACAGAAGAGACCCAGTACTTC. This sequence encodes CASSLAMTEETQYF. This rearrangement joins TRBV7-2 to TRBJ2-5, with D possibly matching TRBD1 (5 bases). Between the trimmed V and J ends, which lost 0 bases and 3 bases, there was a span of 8 bases. The CDR3 runs 14 residues. Germline V gene sequence: CDR1 SGHTA, CDR2 FQGNSA.